What follows describes a single T cell receptor beta chain. The data are from a study of blood T cell repertoires in COVID-19. Clones were sequenced by immunoSEQ multiplex PCR, and TCRdb holds only the in-frame ones, with some missing. Of fewer than 150,000 clones in the sample, around 80% were seen once. Trimming took 0 bases from V and 4 from J; bases not matched to a gene: 8. The CDR3 runs 18 residues. Per germline, CDR1 SGHRS and CDR2 YFSETQ. The receptor comes from a woman between 18 and 29 years old who had been exposed to COVID-19. The chain has TRBV5-1 and TRBJ2-3; 13 nucleotides line up with TRBD2. The sample comprised PBMCs or T cells enriched from blood (not recorded which). CDR3 sequence: CASSLAELAGGPSDTQYF. DNA for the CDR3: TGCGCCAGCAGCTTGGCGGAACTAGCGGGAGGGCCCTCAGATACGCAGTATTTT.